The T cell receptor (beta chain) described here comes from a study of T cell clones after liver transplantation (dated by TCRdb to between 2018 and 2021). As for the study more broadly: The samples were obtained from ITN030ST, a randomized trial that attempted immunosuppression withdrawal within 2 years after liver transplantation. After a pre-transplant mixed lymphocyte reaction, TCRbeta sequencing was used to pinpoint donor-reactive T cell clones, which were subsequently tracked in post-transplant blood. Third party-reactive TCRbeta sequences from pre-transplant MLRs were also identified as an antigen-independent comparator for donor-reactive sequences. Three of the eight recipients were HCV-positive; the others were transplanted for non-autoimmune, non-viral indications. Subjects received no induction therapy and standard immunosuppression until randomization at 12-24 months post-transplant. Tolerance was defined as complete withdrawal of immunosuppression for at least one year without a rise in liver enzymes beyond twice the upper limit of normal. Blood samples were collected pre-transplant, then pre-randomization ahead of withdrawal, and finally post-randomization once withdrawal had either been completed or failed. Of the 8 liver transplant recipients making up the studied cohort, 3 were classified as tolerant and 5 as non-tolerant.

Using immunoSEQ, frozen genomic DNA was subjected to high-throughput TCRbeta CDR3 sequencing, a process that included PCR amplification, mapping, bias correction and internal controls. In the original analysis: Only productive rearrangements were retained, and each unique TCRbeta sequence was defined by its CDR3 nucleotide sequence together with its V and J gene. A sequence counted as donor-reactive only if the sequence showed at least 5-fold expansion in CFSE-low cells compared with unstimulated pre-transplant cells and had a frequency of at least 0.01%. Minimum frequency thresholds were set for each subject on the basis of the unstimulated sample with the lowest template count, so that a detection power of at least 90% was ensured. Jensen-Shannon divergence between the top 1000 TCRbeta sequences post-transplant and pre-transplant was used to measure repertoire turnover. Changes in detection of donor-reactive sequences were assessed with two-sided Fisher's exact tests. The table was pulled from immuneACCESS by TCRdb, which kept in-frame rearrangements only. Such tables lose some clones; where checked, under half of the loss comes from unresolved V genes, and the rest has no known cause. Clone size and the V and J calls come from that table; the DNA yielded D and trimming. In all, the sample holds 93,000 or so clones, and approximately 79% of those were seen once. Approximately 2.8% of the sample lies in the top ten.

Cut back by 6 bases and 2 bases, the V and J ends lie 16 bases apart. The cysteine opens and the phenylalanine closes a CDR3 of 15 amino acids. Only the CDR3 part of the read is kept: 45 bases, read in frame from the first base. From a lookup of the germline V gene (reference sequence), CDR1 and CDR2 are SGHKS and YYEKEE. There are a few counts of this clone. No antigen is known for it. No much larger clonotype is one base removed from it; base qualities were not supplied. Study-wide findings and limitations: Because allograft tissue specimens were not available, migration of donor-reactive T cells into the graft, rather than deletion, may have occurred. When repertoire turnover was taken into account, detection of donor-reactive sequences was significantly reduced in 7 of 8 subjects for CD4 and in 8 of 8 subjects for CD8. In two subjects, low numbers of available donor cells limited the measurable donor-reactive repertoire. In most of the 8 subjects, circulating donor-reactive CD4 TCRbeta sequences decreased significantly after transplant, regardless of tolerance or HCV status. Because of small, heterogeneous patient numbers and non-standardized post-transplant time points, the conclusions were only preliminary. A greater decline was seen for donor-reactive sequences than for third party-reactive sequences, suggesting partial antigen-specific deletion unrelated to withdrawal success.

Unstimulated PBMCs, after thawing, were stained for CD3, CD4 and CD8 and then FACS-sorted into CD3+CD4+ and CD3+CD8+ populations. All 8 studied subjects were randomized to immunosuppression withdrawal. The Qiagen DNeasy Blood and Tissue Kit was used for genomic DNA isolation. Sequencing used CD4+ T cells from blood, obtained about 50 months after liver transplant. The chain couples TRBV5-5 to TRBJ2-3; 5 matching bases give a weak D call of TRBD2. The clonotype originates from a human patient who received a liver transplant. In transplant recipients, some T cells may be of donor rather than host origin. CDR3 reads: CASTPGSGITDTQYF. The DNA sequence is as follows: TGTGCCAGCACCCCTGGGTCGGGGATCACAGATACGCAGTATTTT.